This T cell receptor beta chain appears in the sequencing data of a study of T cell responses to AZD1222 COVID-19 vaccine. Notes on this clone: What it binds is unknown.

The CDR3 extends over 14 amino acids. Germline CDR1 is SGHDN and CDR2 is FVKESK. The ends were cut back, 4 bases at V and 4 bases at J, with 13 bases in the middle. Study-wide findings and caveats: Along spike, vaccine-associated CD4 TCRs were found throughout, with dominance at 160-218 and 743-854.

Produced via immunoSEQ multiplex PCR; TCRdb's table is partial and in-frame only. The sample lists about 140,000 clones; roughly 91% were seen once. This chain joins TRBV14 and TRBJ1-2; D remains unclear. The TCR comes from an adult in good health. This specimen was peripheral blood, taken on day 0 of AZD1222 vaccination. Here the CDR3 DNA reads TGTGCCAGCAGCCCGTCCGGAAGGGTCTATGGCTACACCTTC. It yields the protein CASSPSGRVYGYTF.